This TCR beta chain was sequenced during a study of T cells in Graves' hyperthyroidism and ophthalmopathy. For the study at large: Peripheral blood was drawn at first diagnosis, prior to all treatment. Study-wide results and caveats: The blood repertoire included most of the expanded thyroid clonotypes above 0.001.

Trimming removed 4 bases from V and 0 bases from J; junction bases left unmatched: 2. Germline lookup yields CDR1 SGHKS and CDR2 YYEKEE (reference sequence). The CDR3 runs to 15 residues. There are many counts of this clonotype. The antigen is unknown. From RNA transcripts, TCR beta CDR3 regions were amplified. The HTBI primer set was used in a first-round RT-PCR of the TCR CDR3. TCRdb ran MiXCR on the multiplex PCR reads and lists one entry per CDR3 protein. The repertoire consists of 410,000 or so distinct CDR3 sequences, with 14% to 15% occurring once and the leading ten covering about 13%. Sequencing was performed on blood. The receptor comes from a man between 18 and 29 years old with Graves' ophthalmopathy. The chain has TRBV5-5 and TRBJ1-5, with TRBD1 identical over 9 bases. CDR3 DNA sequence: TGTGCCAGCAGCAGGGACAGGGATAGCAATCAGCCCCAGCATTTT. It specifies CASSRDRDSNQPQHF.